A single sample is the source of the 29 T cell receptor beta chains below, sequenced in a study of radiation and T cells in renal cell carcinoma. Profiling relied on immunoSEQ multiplex PCR, and the TCRdb table lists in-frame clones only, not all of them. The sample carries just over 150,000 clones, around 90% recorded once. Time point specified: blood 2 weeks post-SBRT. Regarding treatment: 15 Gy SBRT to primary tumor, nephrectomy 4 weeks later. Sequencing was performed on blood, taken from a patient whose treatment included radiotherapy and nephrectomy. The source is a woman in her forties or fifties with renal cell carcinoma.

V usage is TRBV7-9 and J usage is TRBJ2-3; no clear D gene. V dropped 5 bases and J dropped 5 bases, with 14 bases sitting between them. Germline values: CDR1 SEHNR, CDR2 FQNEAQ (reference sequence). The CDR3 contains 14 residues. The CDR3 DNA reads TGTGCCAGCAGCCCCGAAGGTCTGGGAGATACGCAGTATTTT. Its protein is CASSPEGLGDTQYF. Variable domain in full (rest from reference TRBV7-9 and TRBJ2-3): DTGVSQNPRHKITKRGQNVTFRCDPISEHNRLYWYRQTLGQGPEFLTYFQNEAQLEKSRLLSDRFSAERPKGSFSTLEIQRTEQGDSAMYLCASSPEGLGDTQYFGPGTRLTVL.

The chain carries TRBV5-1 and TRBJ2-7, with TRBD2 matching over 15 bases. The CDR3 length is 17 residues. The J segment lost 2 bases and the V segment lost 4 bases, leaving 7 bases of the junction unmatched. The V gene's germline CDR1 is SGHRS and CDR2 YFSETQ. In DNA, the CDR3 is TGCGCCAGCAGCCCACAGGGGACTAGCGGGGGGACCTACGAGCAGTACTTC. Protein: CASSPQGTSGGTYEQYF.

The count of this clone is one. The genes are TRBV21-1 and TRBJ2-2. TRBV21-1 is termed a pseudogene. This CDR3 spans 13 amino acids. The CDR3 loop is CASSNGITGELFF. The CDR3 DNA is TGTGCCAGCAGCAACGGAATCACCGGGGAGCTGTTTTTT.

This chain uses TRBV10-1 with TRBJ1-2; D is unresolved. V was shortened by 3 bases and J by 3 bases, with 17 bases between the two germline ends. The CDR3 covers 16 residues. Looked up from germline, CDR1 is WNHNN and CDR2 is SYGVQD (reference sequence). CDR3 amino acids: CASSESGNPMHYGYTF. CDR3 sequence (DNA): TGCGCCAGCAGTGAATCCGGGAACCCAATGCACTATGGCTACACCTTC.

V gene TRBV6-1 combines with J gene TRBJ2-5; D remains ambiguous. The assigned J gene may be wrong: the sequence end matches TRBJ2-7 better. The CDR3 has 12 amino acids. Germline V gives CDR1 MNHNS, CDR2 SASEGT. DNA of the CDR3: TGTGCCAGCAGTATCGACGGCTACGAGCAGTACTTC. Translated, it gives CASSIDGYEQYF.

V usage is TRBV9 and J usage is TRBJ2-7; 7 positions match TRBD1. The trim removed 4 bases at V and 0 bases at J, leaving 7 bases unmatched. The CDR3 totals 15 residues. Per the germline V gene, CDR1 is SGDLS and CDR2 is YYNGEE. The DNA for the CDR3 is TGTGCCAGCAGCCCGGGACAGCCAAGCTCCTACGAGCAGTACTTC. Amino acids: CASSPGQPSSYEQYF.

The chain employs TRBV7-3 and TRBJ2-5, with 9 bases that match TRBD1. CDR3 size: 13 residues. Germline lookup yields CDR1 SGHTA and CDR2 FQGTGA. J gave up 5 bases and V 5 bases, and 3 bases lay outside the gene matches. CDR3 nucleotide sequence: TGTGCCAGCAGCAACGACAGGGGGGAGACCCAGTACTTC. Amino acid sequence: CASSNDRGETQYF.

CDR3 coding DNA: TGCGCCAGCAGCGTGGGACAGGGCGATGGCTACACCTTC. This translates into CASSVGQGDGYTF. The chain joins TRBV5-1 to TRBJ1-2; 9 bases map to TRBD1. Trimming removed 4 bases from V and 6 bases from J; junction bases left unmatched: 4. In germline, CDR1 is SGHRS, CDR2 YFSETQ. There are 13 residues in the CDR3. The full variable domain, its missing parts supplied by reference TRBV5-1 and TRBJ1-2, is KAGVTQTPRYLIKTRGQQVTLSCSPISGHRSVSWYQQTPGQGLQFLFEYFSETQRNKGNFPGRFSGRQFSNSRSEMNVSTLELGDSALYLCASSVGQGDGYTFGSGTRLTVV.

The chain links TRBV29-1 to TRBJ2-2; 7 nucleotides agree with TRBD2. Germline-derived CDR1 and CDR2 are SQVTM and ANQGSEA. Germline trimming cut 6 bases from V and 8 bases from J; bases unmatched to any gene: 6. The length of the CDR3 is 12 residues. CDR3 amino acids: CSVKGGSGELFF. DNA for the CDR3: TGCAGCGTAAAGGGAGGGTCTGGGGAGCTGTTTTTT.

V and J are TRBV11-2 and TRBJ2-3; the match to TRBD2 covers 9 bases. The trim removed 1 base at V and 1 base at J, leaving 3 bases unmatched. The germline gives CDR1 SGHAT, CDR2 FQNNGV. The CDR3 totals 16 residues. Here the CDR3 DNA reads TGTGCCAGCAGCTTAGTAGCTAGCGGGGGCACAGATACGCAGTATTTT. Amino acid sequence: CASSLVASGGTDTQYF.

In DNA form, the CDR3 reads TGTGCCAGCAGTTACTCACGGAAAGAGACCCAGTACTTC. Translated, it gives CASSYSRKETQYF. The chain is built from TRBV6-5 and TRBJ2-5, with unresolved D. This CDR3 is 13 amino acids long. CDR1 and CDR2 from the germline V gene are MNHEY and SVGAGI. Trimming took off 0 bases at V and 3 bases at J, with 5 bases between the two ends.

To note about this clone: The identical CDR3 is also encoded by other nucleotide sequences in the sample. The chain is built from TRBV6-1 and TRBJ1-2; 11 bases fit TRBD1. The CDR3 length is 15 residues. J lost 5 bases, V lost 6 bases, and 8 bases had no gene match. Germline CDR1 MNHNS, CDR2 SASEGT. The DNA for the CDR3 is TGTGCCAGCAGGTCCGGGACAGGGGGACCGTATGGCTACACCTTC. Its protein product is CASRSGTGGPYGYTF.

The chain is built from TRBV28 and TRBJ1-1; D is undetermined. V was pared by 6 bases and J by 4 bases, with 12 bases between. The CDR3 runs 13 residues. Germline values: CDR1 MDHEN, CDR2 SYDVKM. The CDR3 DNA reads as TGTGCCAGCAGCCCCGGGGTGGCCACTGAAGCTTTCTTT. It is translated as CASSPGVATEAFF.

The chain joins TRBV18 to TRBJ2-1, with a weak D call TRBD2 (5 bases). This CDR3 is 13 amino acids long. Germline V lookup: CDR1 KGHSH, CDR2 LQKENI. V lost 6 bases and J lost 9, with 15 bases in between. This CDR3 is CASSLAGAAEQFF. The DNA for the CDR3 is TGTGCCAGCTCGCTGGCGGGCGCCGCTGAGCAGTTCTTC.

The rearrangement links TRBV7-3 to TRBJ1-4; 8 bases align to TRBD1. The V and J ends lost 1 base and 6 bases, in that order; junction bases with no gene match: 10. The CDR3 is made up of 17 amino acids. CDR1 is SGHTA, CDR2 FQGTGA, per germline. The CDR3 spells CASSLIVDRDVDEKLFF. The DNA of the CDR3 is TGTGCCAGCAGCTTAATCGTGGACAGGGACGTCGATGAAAAACTGTTTTTT.

The V and J genes are TRBV5-1 and TRBJ1-1; 10 bases are shared with TRBD1. This CDR3 has 17 amino acids. The junction had 9 bases not matched to a gene; V was cut back by 4 bases and J by 0 bases. Germline V gives CDR1 SGHRS, CDR2 YFSETQ. The CDR3 sequence is CASSPDRGGTMNTEAFF. The CDR3 DNA follows: TGCGCCAGCAGCCCGGACAGGGGGGGAACTATGAACACTGAAGCTTTCTTT.

The V and J genes are TRBV6-5 and TRBJ1-2; tentative D call: TRBD1 (5 bases). Per the germline V gene, CDR1 is MNHEY and CDR2 is SVGAGI. The CDR3 runs to 14 residues. Trimming took 7 bases from V and 8 from J, leaving 20 bases between them. CDR3 DNA: TGTGCCAGCACCCCTACGGACACGGCGGGGGGCTACACCTTC. Translating it yields CASTPTDTAGGYTF.

The rearrangement links TRBV4-2 to TRBJ1-2; D gene ambiguous. CDR3 length: 14 residues. Germline CDR1 and CDR2: LGHNA and YNFKEQ. V was shortened by 1 base and J by 8 bases, with 14 bases between the two germline ends. CDR3 sequence: CASSQARTAYGYTF. The CDR3 nucleotides read TGTGCCAGCAGCCAAGCCCGGACGGCTTACGGCTACACCTTC.

V is TRBV18 and J is TRBJ1-1; D not resolved. Germline CDR1 and CDR2: KGHSH and LQKENI. V was clipped by 1 base and J by 3 bases, with 15 bases between them. The CDR3 spans 16 residues. The CDR3 sequence is CASSPQAVPEDTEAFF. CDR3 DNA: TGTGCCAGCTCACCACAGGCAGTTCCCGAGGACACTGAAGCTTTCTTT.

This chain joins TRBV19 and TRBJ2-3, with a tentative D call TRBD2 (6 bases). Germline V gene data show CDR1 as LNHDA and CDR2 as SQIVND (reference sequence). V shed 7 bases and J shed 10 bases, with 21 bases lying between them. The CDR3 consists of 14 residues. The CDR3 DNA sequence: TGTGCCAGTACCGTTGCCCACCCGGGAGAGGCGCAGTATTTT. This codes for CASTVAHPGEAQYF.

This chain links TRBV19 with TRBJ2-3, with 11 bases lining up with TRBD2. This CDR3 is built from 16 residues. Trimming took 5 bases from V and 4 from J; bases not matched to a gene: 8. The germline V gene has CDR1 LNHDA and CDR2 SQIVND (reference sequence). For the CDR3, the DNA is TGTGCCAGTAGTGCAAGACTAGCGGGATTGTCAGATACGCAGTATTTT. Amino acids: CASSARLAGLSDTQYF.

The chain employs TRBV2 and TRBJ1-5, with a weak D call TRBD1 (6 bases). Looked up from germline, CDR1 is SNHLY and CDR2 is FYNNEI. V was clipped by 2 bases and J by 4 bases, with 15 bases between them. The CDR3 is made up of 16 amino acids. CDR3 DNA: TGTGCCAGCAGTGAAAGGGGGGGCAACTTAAATCAGCCCCAGCATTTT. Encoded protein: CASSERGGNLNQPQHF.

This chain connects TRBV15 to TRBJ2-3; D is possibly TRBD2 (6 bases). Between the trimmed V and J ends, which lost 5 bases and 1 base, there was a span of 13 bases. Germline loops: CDR1 LNHNV, CDR2 YYDKDF (reference sequence). The CDR3 sequence is 15 residues long. The CDR3 reads CATSLLGTGTDTQYF. The CDR3 DNA reads as TGTGCCACCAGCCTTCTTGGGACTGGCACAGATACGCAGTATTTT.

V is TRBV7-9 and J is TRBJ2-2, with 7 bases matching TRBD1. The CDR3 runs to 14 residues. Trimming at V came to 6 bases and at J to 5 bases, leaving 6 bases not matched to a gene. The germline CDR1 and CDR2 sequences are SEHNR and FQNEAQ (reference sequence). In nucleotides, the CDR3 is TGTGCCAGCAGAAGGGGACAGTCGACCGGGGAGCTGTTTTTT. This encodes CASRRGQSTGELFF.

This clone was counted once. The chain is built from TRBV9 and TRBJ1-4; the D gene is possibly TRBD1 (6 bases). In germline, CDR1 is SGDLS, CDR2 YYNGEE. This CDR3 contains 14 residues. Trimming pared 4 bases from V and 0 bases from J, leaving 7 bases between. The CDR3: CASSRTATNEKLFF. CDR3 nucleotide sequence: TGTGCCAGCAGCCGGACAGCAACTAATGAAAAACTGTTTTTT.

The count of this clone is one. J is TRBJ2-1 and V is TRBV5-1, with 7 positions matching TRBD2. The CDR3 is made up of 14 amino acids. From germline, CDR1 is SGHRS and CDR2 YFSETQ. The V and J ends lost 2 bases and 4 bases, in that order; junction bases with no gene match: 3. CDR3 loop: CASSFRGVYNEQFF. CDR3 DNA: TGCGCCAGCAGCTTCCGGGGGGTTTACAATGAGCAGTTCTTC.

The genes are TRBV7-8 and TRBJ1-1; no clear D gene. From germline, CDR1 is SGHVS and CDR2 FQNEAQ. The CDR3 totals 14 residues. V was pared by 2 bases and J by 2 bases, with 9 bases between. CDR3 DNA: TGTGCCAGCAGCTTATCAGAACTTAACACTGAAGCTTTCTTT. The encoded protein is CASSLSELNTEAFF.

This chain joins TRBV19 and TRBJ1-1, with D possibly matching TRBD1 (5 bases). There are 13 residues in the CDR3. V was pared by 4 bases and J by 1 base, with 7 bases between. Germline V gene sequence: CDR1 LNHDA, CDR2 SQIVND (reference sequence). The CDR3 DNA reads as TGTGCCAGTAGTAGGGGACGGAACACTGAAGCTTTCTTT. Amino acid sequence: CASSRGRNTEAFF.

This chain links TRBV9 with TRBJ1-2; no clear D. Trimming removed 3 bases at V and 8 bases at J, with 11 bases between. From germline, CDR1 is SGDLS and CDR2 YYNGEE. The CDR3 contains 12 residues. DNA for the CDR3: TGTGCCAGCAGCGCACCACCGGGGGGCTACACCTTC. Its translation is CASSAPPGGYTF.